A single sample gave rise to the 25 T cell receptor beta chains below, sequenced in a study of beta chain features in type 1 diabetes. cDNA synthesis used the whole RNA isolate, giving expressed TCRB sequences. Sequenced by immunoSEQ multiplex PCR; TCRdb stores in-frame clones only, minus some. Of some 150,000 clones in the sample, over 8.5% were seen once. Source material: central memory CD4+ T cells from blood. These receptors were taken from a man aged 18 to 30 in good health.

The CDR3 nucleotides are TGTGCCAGCAGTTTATACAATTCCAACTATGGCTACACCTTC. It specifies CASSLYNSNYGYTF. The rearrangement links TRBV27 to TRBJ1-2; D ambiguous. The CDR3 totals 14 residues. V gave up 1 base and J gave up 2 bases, with 8 bases separating them. Germline-derived CDR1 and CDR2 are MNHEY and SMNVEV (reference sequence).

This chain connects TRBV9 to TRBJ1-1, with D hard to call. The CDR3 runs 12 residues. Between the trimmed V and J ends, which lost 4 bases and 0 bases, there was a span of 4 bases. Germline CDR1 SGDLS, CDR2 YYNGEE. DNA for the CDR3: TGTGCCAGCAGCCGATTGAACACTGAAGCTTTCTTT. Its protein is CASSRLNTEAFF.

Many counts were recorded for this clone. The chain is built from TRBV5-6 and TRBJ2-6; the D is unclear. The germline CDR1 and CDR2 sequences are SGHDT and YYEEEE. The CDR3 length is 17 residues. Trimming cost V 0 bases and J 5 bases, with 15 bases left between them. This CDR3 is CASSLDGITSRANVLTF. The CDR3 DNA reads as TGTGCCAGCAGCTTGGATGGGATCACAAGCCGGGCCAACGTCCTGACTTTC.

The chain is built from TRBV11-1 and TRBJ2-1; 8 bases line up with TRBD2. The CDR3 runs 13 residues. Trimming took 8 bases from V and 6 from J; bases not matched to a gene: 6. In germline, CDR1 is SGHAT, CDR2 FQDESV (reference sequence). The CDR3 here is CASLSGASNEQFF. The CDR3 DNA sequence: TGTGCCAGCCTTAGCGGGGCAAGCAATGAGCAGTTCTTC.

Judged by abundance, this clone is medium-sized. The chain has TRBV10-3 and TRBJ2-3, with D perhaps matching TRBD2 (5 bases). The CDR3 contains 12 residues. Trimming left V 6 bases short and J 9 bases short, with 13 bases between. Germline loops: CDR1 ENHRY, CDR2 SYGVKD. The CDR3 bases are TGTGCCATCAGCTCCGACGGGAAGACGCAGTATTTT. Protein sequence: CAISSDGKTQYF.

This clone was seen at least ten times. J is TRBJ2-7 and V is TRBV28; TRBD1 aligns across 8 bases. The CDR3 is 15 residues long. Trimming at V came to 7 bases and at J to 2 bases, leaving 10 bases not matched to a gene. Germline V gene lookup returns CDR1 MDHEN and CDR2 SYDVKM. The CDR3 bases are TGTGCCAGCATTCCGAGGCGGGACAGGACCTACGAGCAGTACTTC. Translating it yields CASIPRRDRTYEQYF.

Only one count was recorded for this clone. The chain is built from TRBV6-1 and TRBJ1-2, with D possibly matching TRBD1 (5 bases). The CDR3 covers 15 residues. CDR1 and CDR2 from the germline V gene are MNHNS and SASEGT. V was trimmed by 0 bases and J by 4 bases, leaving 12 bases between them. CDR3 coding DNA: TGTGCCAGCAGTGAAGCCCCTGGGGGTAGCTATGGCTACACCTTC. Protein: CASSEAPGGSYGYTF.

This clone was observed many times. V and J are TRBV25-1 and TRBJ1-2, with unresolved D. CDR1 and CDR2 (germline): MGHDK, SYGVNS. V dropped 5 bases and J dropped 3 bases, with 7 bases sitting between them. This CDR3 has 12 residues. The CDR3, as DNA: TGTGCCAGCAGTCGCGGGTACTATGGCTACACCTTC. Translation: CASSRGYYGYTF.

This clone came up a few times. The chain has TRBV7-2 and TRBJ2-1, with 8 bases fitting TRBD2. V lost 5 bases, J lost 3 bases, and 6 bases stayed unmatched. The CDR3 is made up of 15 amino acids. The germline V gene has CDR1 SGHTA and CDR2 FQGNSA. CDR3 loop: CASSPPGGGYNEQFF. As DNA, the CDR3 is TGTGCCAGCAGCCCGCCGGGAGGGGGCTACAATGAGCAGTTCTTC.

The chain joins TRBV4-3 to TRBJ1-2; D possibly corresponds to TRBD1 (6 bases). CDR1 is LGHNA and CDR2 is YSLEER in the germline V gene. The CDR3 contains 14 residues. Trimming took 4 bases from V and 4 from J, leaving 13 bases between them. CDR3 DNA: TGCGCCAGCAGCCCGGACAGTTTCGGCTATGGCTACACCTTC. The encoded protein is CASSPDSFGYGYTF.

The chain combines TRBV6-1 with TRBJ2-3; D remains ambiguous. Germline V lookup: CDR1 MNHNS, CDR2 SASEGT. V shed 8 bases and J shed 0 bases, with 9 bases lying between them. CDR3 length: 13 residues. CDR3 loop: CASCHSSTDTQYF. The CDR3, as DNA: TGTGCCAGCTGTCATTCTAGCACAGATACGCAGTATTTT.

This chain links TRBV7-9 with TRBJ1-1; D is unclear. The CDR3 is 13 residues long. Trimming stripped 2 bases from V and 5 bases from J, with 9 bases between. Germline lookup yields CDR1 SEHNR and CDR2 FQNEAQ (reference sequence). CDR3 region: CASSLMGETEAFF. The CDR3 bases are TGTGCCAGCAGCTTAATGGGCGAGACTGAAGCTTTCTTT. The full variable domain, its missing parts supplied by reference TRBV7-9 and TRBJ1-1, is DTGVSQNPRHKITKRGQNVTFRCDPISEHNRLYWYRQTLGQGPEFLTYFQNEAQLEKSRLLSDRFSAERPKGSFSTLEIQRTEQGDSAMYLCASSLMGETEAFFGQGTRLTVV.

This clone has only a few counts. The chain joins TRBV9 to TRBJ2-1; 9 nucleotides agree with TRBD2. Unmatched junction bases numbered 18, after V lost 3 bases and J lost 8 bases. This CDR3 is built from 18 residues. CDR1 is SGDLS and CDR2 is YYNGEE in the germline V gene. The chain's CDR3 is CASSAHTDLGLAVDEQFF. The DNA of the CDR3 is TGTGCCAGCAGCGCCCACACCGATCTGGGACTAGCAGTGGATGAGCAGTTCTTC.

As for this clone: A read error may account for a junction end that differs from germline. This sequence joins TRBV7-7 and TRBJ2-5; D is ambiguous. The CDR3 extends over 13 amino acids. Germline V lookup: CDR1 SSHAT, CDR2 FNYEAQ (reference sequence). CDR3 coding DNA: TGTGCTAGCAGCTTAGGTGTAGGGGAGACCCAGTACTTC. Its protein product is CASSLGVGETQYF.

This clone turned up a few times. The chain combines TRBV4-2 with TRBJ2-2, with D unresolved. The CDR3 has 13 amino acids. Looked up from germline, CDR1 is LGHNA and CDR2 is YNFKEQ. Between the trimmed V and J ends, which lost 0 bases and 6 bases, there was a span of 5 bases. CDR3 coding DNA: TGTGCCAGCAGCCAAGACCGGGCCGGGGAGCTGTTTTTT. Its translation: CASSQDRAGELFF.

There are a few counts of this clone. The genes are TRBV9 and TRBJ1-1; D unresolved. CDR1 is SGDLS, CDR2 YYNGEE, per germline. The CDR3 totals 13 residues. V shed 1 base and J shed 3 bases, with 7 bases lying between them. The CDR3 bases are TGTGCCAGCAGCGTAAGTAGGGACACTGAAGCTTTCTTT. Translation: CASSVSRDTEAFF.

There are a few counts of this clone. The chain uses TRBV7-9 and TRBJ1-1; 7 positions match TRBD1. Trimming removed 4 bases from V and 0 bases from J; junction bases left unmatched: 2. In germline, CDR1 is SEHNR, CDR2 FQNEAQ (reference sequence). This CDR3 spans 14 amino acids. CDR3 nucleotides: TGTGCCAGCAGCTATGGACAGGTGAACACTGAAGCTTTCTTT. Protein sequence: CASSYGQVNTEAFF.

This clone showed up just a few times. As DNA, the CDR3 is TGTGCCAGCAGCTTACTGGGACAGCGGAATTCACCCCTCCACTTT. Translated, it gives CASSLLGQRNSPLHF. J is TRBJ1-6 and V is TRBV9, with 7 bases fitting TRBD1. Germline-derived CDR1 and CDR2 are SGDLS and YYNGEE. The CDR3 is 15 amino acids. With V trimmed by 4 bases and J by 7 bases, 8 bases remained unmatched.

This clone has more than one count but fewer than ten. J is TRBJ2-7 and V is TRBV15; D unclear. This CDR3 is built from 13 residues. V lost 1 base and J lost 7, with 11 bases in between. Germline loops: CDR1 LNHNV, CDR2 YYDKDF (reference sequence). This CDR3 reads CATSRVVKVEQYF. The CDR3 bases are TGTGCCACCAGCAGAGTGGTAAAGGTTGAGCAGTACTTC.

This chain connects TRBV13 to TRBJ2-7, with TRBD2 matching over 13 bases. V lost 7 bases to trimming and J lost 3 bases; unmatched junction nucleotides: 3. The CDR3 length is 14 residues. Germline values: CDR1 PRHDT, CDR2 FYEKMQ (reference sequence). CDR3 sequence: CASTRTSGGYEQYF. CDR3 DNA: TGTGCCAGCACCAGGACTAGCGGGGGCTACGAGCAGTACTTC.

This clone was counted a few times. Germline is not matched at one junction end, which may reflect a read error. The chain is built from TRBV29-1 and TRBJ2-7; 7 bases agree with TRBD1. Germline CDR1 SQVTM, CDR2 ANQGSEA. The CDR3 length is 14 residues. Here the CDR3 reads CSVEDRVKPYEQYF. DNA for the CDR3: TGCAGCGTCGAAGACAGGGTAAAACCCTACGAGCAGTACTTC.

The chain recombines TRBV7-3 with TRBJ2-7; D ambiguous. CDR3 length: 13 residues. The germline gives CDR1 SGHTA, CDR2 FQGTGA. V was clipped by 5 bases and J by 1 base, with 9 bases between them. The CDR3 DNA sequence: TGTGCCAGCAGCCCCTCAGGATCCTACGAGCAGTACTTC. Translating gives CASSPSGSYEQYF. Complete variable domain (other parts from reference TRBV7-3 and TRBJ2-7): GAGVSQTPSNKVTEKGKYVELRCDPISGHTALYWYRQSLGQGPEFLIYFQGTGAADDSGLPNDRFFAVRPEGSVSTLKIQRTERGDSAVYLCASSPSGSYEQYFGPGTRLTVT.

The rearrangement joins TRBV7-3 to TRBJ2-7; 9 nucleotides match TRBD1. With 5 bases clipped from V and 3 bases from J, the junction kept 8 bases outside the gene matches. The CDR3 covers 15 residues. Germline CDR1 reads SGHTA; CDR2 reads FQGTGA. The CDR3 nucleotides are TGTGCCAGCAGCCTCTACAGGGGGCCGGGCTACGAGCAGTACTTC. Translated: CASSLYRGPGYEQYF.

The V call is TRBV11-2, the J call TRBJ1-1; D unclear. Trimming cost V 5 bases and J 7 bases, with 11 bases left between them. Germline CDR1 is SGHAT and CDR2 is FQNNGV. The CDR3 is 12 residues long. CDR3 DNA sequence: TGTGCCAGCAGCGCGGAGACGGTTGAAGCTTTCTTT. Encoded protein: CASSAETVEAFF. The full variable domain, with the rest looked up from reference TRBV11-2 and TRBJ1-1, is EAGVAQSPRYKIIEKRQSVAFWCNPISGHATLYWYQQILGQGPKLLIQFQNNGVVDDSQLPKDRFSAERLKGVDSTLKIQPAKLEDSAVYLCASSAETVEAFFGQGTRLTVV.

This sequence joins TRBV30 and TRBJ1-2; D gene ambiguous. The CDR3 is 15 residues long. Trimming took 2 bases from V and 2 from J, leaving 15 bases between them. Per the germline V gene, CDR1 is GTSNPN and CDR2 is SVGIG (reference sequence). Here the CDR3 DNA reads TGTGCCTGGAGTCCCCCGGGAATTAGAAACTATGGCTACACCTTC. This gives the protein CAWSPPGIRNYGYTF.